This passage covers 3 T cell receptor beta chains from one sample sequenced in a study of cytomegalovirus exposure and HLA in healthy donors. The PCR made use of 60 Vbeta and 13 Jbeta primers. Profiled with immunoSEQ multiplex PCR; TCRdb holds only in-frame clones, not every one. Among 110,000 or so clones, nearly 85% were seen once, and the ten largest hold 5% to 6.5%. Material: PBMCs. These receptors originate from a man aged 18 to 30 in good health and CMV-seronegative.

CDR3 DNA: TGTGCCAGCAGTTTGGCGGGGACAGGGGGTAACTTCAATGAGCAGTTCTTC. It yields the protein CASSLAGTGGNFNEQFF. The J gene is TRBJ2-1, the V gene TRBV28; TRBD1 matches at 11 bases. This CDR3 spans 17 amino acids. With 3 bases clipped from V and 6 bases from J, the junction kept 10 bases outside the gene matches. The germline gives CDR1 MDHEN, CDR2 SYDVKM.

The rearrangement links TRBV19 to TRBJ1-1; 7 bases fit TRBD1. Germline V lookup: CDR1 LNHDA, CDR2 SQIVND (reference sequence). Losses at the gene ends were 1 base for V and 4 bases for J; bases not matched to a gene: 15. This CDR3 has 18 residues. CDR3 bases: TGTGCCAGTAGTATAGGGGGCAACAGGGGACCCTCCTCCACTGAAGCTTTCTTT. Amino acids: CASSIGGNRGPSSTEAFF.

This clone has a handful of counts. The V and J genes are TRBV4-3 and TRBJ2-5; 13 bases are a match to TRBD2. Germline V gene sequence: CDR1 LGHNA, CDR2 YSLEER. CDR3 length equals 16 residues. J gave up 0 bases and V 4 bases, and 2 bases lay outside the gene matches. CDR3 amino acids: CASSLGLAGYQETQYF. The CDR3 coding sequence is TGCGCCAGCAGCCTGGGACTAGCGGGGTACCAAGAGACCCAGTACTTC.